The 11 T cell receptor beta chains below come from one sample, sequenced in a study of neoadjuvant anti-PD-1 for oral cavity cancer. Profiled with immunoSEQ multiplex PCR; TCRdb holds only in-frame clones, not every one. Of around 12,000 clones listed, around 66% are singletons. Material: PBMCs, obtained before nivolumab (anti-PD-1) treatment. These receptors came from a person between 40 and 85 years old with oral cavity squamous cell carcinoma.

The chain employs TRBV2 and TRBJ2-6; 7 nucleotides agree with TRBD1. V lost 8 bases, J lost 0 bases, and 10 bases stayed unmatched. CDR1 SNHLY and CDR2 FYNNEI come from the germline V gene. The CDR3 is 17 amino acids. This chain's CDR3 is CASQQGVHPSGANVLTF. CDR3 bases: TGTGCCAGCCAGCAGGGGGTACATCCCTCTGGGGCCAACGTCCTGACTTTC.

This chain's CDR3 is CASSLTGSQGETQYF. The CDR3 DNA follows: TGTGCCAGCAGCTTAACCGGGTCCCAGGGAGAGACCCAGTACTTC. The chain recombines TRBV7-9 with TRBJ2-5, with a tentative D call TRBD1 (5 bases). Deletions cut 2 bases from V and 4 bases from J, with 14 bases between. This CDR3 has 15 residues. Germline V gene sequence: CDR1 SEHNR, CDR2 FQNEAQ (reference sequence). The whole variable domain, filled in from reference TRBV7-9 and TRBJ2-5, reads DTGVSQNPRHKITKRGQNVTFRCDPISEHNRLYWYRQTLGQGPEFLTYFQNEAQLEKSRLLSDRFSAERPKGSFSTLEIQRTEQGDSAMYLCASSLTGSQGETQYFGPGTRLLVL.

V and J are TRBV7-2 and TRBJ2-7, with unresolved D. The V end lost 1 base, the J end lost 3 bases, and 4 bases lay between the germline ends. This CDR3 is 12 amino acids long. Germline-derived CDR1 and CDR2 are SGHTA and FQGNSA. The CDR3 nucleotides are TGTGCCAGCAGCTTAGACTTCTACGAGCAGTACTTC. Translated, it gives CASSLDFYEQYF.

CDR3 nucleotide sequence: TGTGCCAGCAGTAGACAGGGAGGCTACAATGAGCAGTTCTTC. Encoded protein: CASSRQGGYNEQFF. The chain carries TRBV6-1 and TRBJ2-1, with a weak D call TRBD1 (7 bases). Trimming pared 5 bases from V and 3 bases from J, leaving 11 bases between. The CDR3 has 14 amino acids. The germline V gene encodes CDR1 MNHNS and CDR2 SASEGT.

This clone was seen more than once but under ten times. The V call is TRBV2, the J call TRBJ1-6, with D perhaps matching TRBD1 (5 bases). V dropped 3 bases and J dropped 6 bases, with 18 bases sitting between them. The germline gives CDR1 SNHLY, CDR2 FYNNEI. CDR3 size: 17 residues. DNA of the CDR3: TGTGCCAGCAGTGAGCGACTAACACCAGGGATTAATTCACCCCTCCACTTT. It translates to CASSERLTPGINSPLHF.

This clone was detected only a few times. The chain joins TRBV18 to TRBJ2-3; no clear D. From germline, CDR1 is KGHSH and CDR2 LQKENI. V was clipped by 4 bases and J by 4 bases, with 15 bases between them. CDR3 length: 15 amino acids. This chain's CDR3 is CASSLRQDGADTQYF. The CDR3 bases are TGTGCCAGCTCACTCCGCCAGGATGGGGCAGATACGCAGTATTTT.

The chain couples TRBV27 to TRBJ2-7, with D perhaps matching TRBD1 (7 bases). Germline lookup yields CDR1 MNHEY and CDR2 SMNVEV (reference sequence). The ends were cut back, 2 bases at V and 4 bases at J, with 21 bases in the middle. CDR3 length equals 17 residues. CDR3: CASSLSWGQRVSYEQYF. CDR3 nucleotide sequence: TGTGCCAGCAGTTTAAGCTGGGGACAGCGGGTTTCTTACGAGCAGTACTTC.

This clone was seen a few times. The V and J genes are TRBV19 and TRBJ1-1, with D possibly TRBD1 on 6 matching bases. Germline V CDR1 and CDR2: LNHDA, SQIVND (reference sequence). The V gene lost 5 bases and the J gene lost 2 bases, with 15 bases spanning the gap. This CDR3 contains 15 residues. CDR3 bases: TGTGCCAGTAGTTCTCGGACAGAACTTAACACTGAAGCTTTCTTT. It yields the protein CASSSRTELNTEAFF.

The genes are TRBV5-1 and TRBJ2-5; 11 nucleotides line up with TRBD1. Germline values: CDR1 SGHRS, CDR2 YFSETQ. Trimming removed 4 bases from V and 4 bases from J; junction bases left unmatched: 3. This CDR3 has 14 residues. The CDR3 reads CASSTGQGGETQYF. The DNA of the CDR3 is TGCGCCAGCAGCACGGGACAGGGGGGAGAGACCCAGTACTTC.

This clone has more than one count but fewer than ten. Other DNA sequences within the sample encode an identical CDR3. The chain links TRBV6-4 to TRBJ1-1; D gene unclear. V lost 2 bases to trimming and J lost 1 base, with 5 bases between them. CDR1 and CDR2 (germline): MRHNA, SNTAGT. The CDR3 consists of 13 residues. The CDR3 region is CASSDRRNTEAFF. CDR3 in DNA: TGTGCCAGCAGTGACCGGCGGAACACTGAAGCTTTCTTT.

V gene TRBV7-2 combines with J gene TRBJ1-2; D not certain. Trimming shortened V by 4 bases and J by 10 bases, and 22 bases separated the two germline ends. CDR3 length: 15 residues. Germline assignment: CDR1 SGHTA and CDR2 FQGNSA. The CDR3 loop is CASSSRLMRQDYYTF. The CDR3 coding sequence is TGTGCCAGCAGCTCCCGTCTGATGCGTCAGGACTACTACACCTTC.